The T cell receptor (beta chain) under discussion was sequenced for a study of OX40 agonist ivuxolimab in advanced cancers. The assay was immunoSEQ multiplex PCR, and TCRdb's table has in-frame clones only and misses some. The sample shows 65,000 to 95,000 clones, around 93% of them seen only once. V shed 5 bases and J shed 8 bases, with 21 bases lying between them. Germline-derived CDR1 and CDR2 are KGHSH and LQKENI. The CDR3 is 16 residues long. The chain recombines TRBV18 with TRBJ1-4; a weak D match, TRBD1 (5 bases). The source was CD4+ or CD8+ T cells sorted from blood, collected in a trial of the OX40 agonist ivuxolimab. The clonotype comes from an adult with an advanced solid tumor such as melanoma, head and neck, liver or kidney cancer. The CDR3 DNA sequence: TGTGCCAGCTCAGACCCGGGGGACCCGATGTGGGAAAAACTGTTTTTT. Translated, it gives CASSDPGDPMWEKLFF.